This T cell receptor (beta chain) was recorded in a study of cytomegalovirus exposure and HLA in healthy donors. Whole-study results and caveats: Most TCR sequences were seen very rarely across donors, but some public TCRs occurred in many. With later analysis, a missense DCLRE1C variant became linked to TCR beta V- and J-gene trimming. It was about 180 TCR beta chains that were listed as cytomegalovirus-associated. Later examination showed HLA-associated TCR beta chains had greater clonal expansion than equally common others.

This clone was seen once. The antigen remains undetermined. J gave up 7 bases and V 7 bases, and 5 bases lay outside the gene matches. Germline V gene sequence: CDR1 SQVTM, CDR2 ANQGSEA. The CDR3 is 12 amino acids. It was with 60 Vbeta and 13 Jbeta primers that the PCR ran. TCRdb's copy holds only in-frame clones and misses some; the assay was immunoSEQ multiplex PCR. In the table there are some 150,000 clones, roughly 80% of which are singletons. The sequencing sample was made of PBMCs. This TCR came from a woman aged 25-40 years in good health and CMV-seronegative. The chain employs TRBV29-1 and TRBJ2-5; 11 bases line up with TRBD1. CDR3 protein: CSAGQGAGTQYF. The CDR3, as DNA: TGCAGCGCAGGACAGGGGGCTGGGACCCAGTACTTC. Looking up the rest from reference TRBV29-1 and TRBJ2-5 gives the full variable domain: SAVISQKPSRDICQRGTSLTIQCQVDSQVTMMFWYRQQPGQSLTLIATANQGSEATYESGFVIDKFPISRPNLTFSTLTVSNMSPEDSSIYLCSAGQGAGTQYFGPGTRLLVL.